The 19 T cell receptor beta chains below come from one sample, sequenced in a study of blood T cell repertoires in COVID-19 (dated by TCRdb to 2020 to 2022). Receptor amplification or capture employed the immunoSEQ multiplex PCR assay. TCRdb's version of the immuneACCESS table is confined to in-frame rearrangements and falls short of the full clone set. An unresolved V gene accounts for under half of the shortfall where checked; the remainder is of unknown origin. This sample holds about 99,000 clones; around 79% were observed only once. Clones ranked in the top ten supply 15% to 20% of the sample. Sequenced: peripheral blood. These receptors originate from a woman over 75 with active or convalescent COVID-19.

This sequence joins TRBV9 and TRBJ2-2, with a weak D call TRBD2 (5 bases). Trimming cost V 0 bases and J 3 bases, with 9 bases left between them. Germline assignment: CDR1 SGDLS and CDR2 YYNGEE. The CDR3 consists of 15 residues. CDR3 sequence (DNA): TGTGCCAGCAGCGTAGGAGGGTTGCACACCGGGGAGCTGTTTTTT. Its protein is CASSVGGLHTGELFF.

This sequence joins TRBV27 and TRBJ2-5; D call uncertain. CDR3 length: 11 residues. The germline V gene has CDR1 MNHEY and CDR2 SMNVEV (reference sequence). V lost 9 bases, J lost 5 bases, and 10 bases lay in between. DNA for the CDR3: TGTGCCAGAACCCCGAGGGAGACCCAGTACTTC. Its protein is CARTPRETQYF.

Points on this clone: The sample contains more than one DNA sequence encoding this CDR3. V gene TRBV5-1 combines with J gene TRBJ2-3; TRBD2 matches 10 bases. Germline V gene lookup returns CDR1 SGHRS and CDR2 YFSETQ. V dropped 0 bases and J dropped 3; count of bases not matched to a gene: 1. This CDR3 has 15 residues. As DNA, the CDR3 is TGCGCCAGCAGCTTGGCTAGCGGGAGTACAGATACGCAGTATTTT. Translated, it gives CASSLASGSTDTQYF.

The chain has TRBV9 and TRBJ2-1, with D perhaps matching TRBD2 (5 bases). The CDR3 sequence is 16 residues long. Germline V gives CDR1 SGDLS, CDR2 YYNGEE. Trimming shortened V by 0 bases and J by 9 bases, and 19 bases separated the two germline ends. The CDR3 region is CASSVGARLRIAEQFF. The CDR3 nucleotides read TGTGCCAGCAGCGTAGGTGCAAGACTAAGAATAGCTGAGCAGTTCTTC.

This clone has just a few counts. The junction departs from the called germline gene at one end, perhaps through a read error. The chain couples TRBV5-1 to TRBJ2-7; 7 bases agree with TRBD2. Germline lookup yields CDR1 SGHRS and CDR2 YFSETQ. The CDR3 extends over 13 amino acids. DNA for the CDR3: TGTGCCAGCAGCCTCCGGGGGGACTACGAGCAGTACTTC. Its translation is CASSLRGDYEQYF.

In its sample, this clone was seen many times. V usage is TRBV18 and J usage is TRBJ1-2, with D maybe TRBD1 (5 bases). V was trimmed by 2 bases and J by 3 bases, leaving 7 bases between them. This CDR3 region has 13 residues. In germline, CDR1 is KGHSH, CDR2 LQKENI. The CDR3 region is CASSPTGDYGYTF. Here the CDR3 DNA reads TGTGCCAGCTCACCAACAGGAGACTATGGCTACACCTTC.

The chain links TRBV19 to TRBJ2-1; TRBD2 matches 13 bases. After removal of 6 bases from V and 0 bases from J, the junction contained 2 bases not matched to a gene. The length of the CDR3 is 16 residues. Germline V gene data show CDR1 as LNHDA and CDR2 as SQIVND (reference sequence). CDR3 protein: CASRRTSGSSYNEQFF. The CDR3 nucleotides read TGTGCCAGTAGGAGGACTAGCGGGAGCTCCTACAATGAGCAGTTCTTC.

This clone has more than one count but fewer than ten. V gene TRBV21-1 combines with J gene TRBJ1-5; the table calls TRBD1, which could not be checked here. TRBV21-1 is a listed pseudogene. The CDR3 runs to 18 residues. CDR3 sequence reads: CASPQQGDLLRSNQPQHF. The CDR3 coding sequence is TGTGCCAGCCCGCAACAGGGGGATTTACTTCGTAGCAATCAGCCCCAGCATTTT.

By proportion, this clone is large. The chain links TRBV7-6 to TRBJ2-7; D is perhaps TRBD1 (6 bases). CDR3 size: 16 residues. Per the germline V gene, CDR1 is SGHVS and CDR2 is FNYEAQ. V lost 1 base, J lost 2 bases, and 15 bases lay in between. CDR3 DNA: TGTGCCAGCAGCTTAGGGGCCCCGGACAGCGCCTACGAGCAGTACTTC. Its translation: CASSLGAPDSAYEQYF.

The chain has TRBV19 and TRBJ2-1; D is unclear. CDR1 is LNHDA and CDR2 is SQIVND in the germline V gene (reference sequence). V was shortened by 0 bases and J by 4 bases, with 10 bases between the two germline ends. CDR3 length equals 15 residues. CDR3 amino acids: CASSIEGSPYNEQFF. In DNA, the CDR3 is TGTGCCAGTAGTATAGAGGGCAGCCCTTACAATGAGCAGTTCTTC.

V gene TRBV19 combines with J gene TRBJ1-1; D is undetermined. The germline CDR1 and CDR2 sequences are LNHDA and SQIVND (reference sequence). The V and J ends lost 3 bases and 2 bases respectively, with 13 bases between them. This CDR3 is built from 15 residues. The CDR3 spells CASSINPLLNTEAFF. DNA of the CDR3: TGTGCCAGTAGTATTAATCCCCTACTAAACACTGAAGCTTTCTTT.

This rearrangement joins TRBV18 to TRBJ1-1, with 9 bases that match TRBD1. V trimming: 1 base; J trimming: 4 bases; junction bases outside the gene matches: 4. From germline, CDR1 is KGHSH and CDR2 LQKENI. CDR3 length: 15 amino acids. The CDR3 protein is CASSPRTGAGTEAFF. The CDR3 nucleotides are TGTGCCAGCTCACCACGGACAGGGGCGGGCACTGAAGCTTTCTTT.

The rearrangement links TRBV27 to TRBJ2-2, with 8 positions matching TRBD1. This CDR3 is 15 amino acids long. Germline trimming cut 6 bases from V and 2 bases from J; bases unmatched to any gene: 5. The V gene's germline CDR1 is MNHEY and CDR2 SMNVEV (reference sequence). CDR3 residues: CASRPGQVNTGELFF. Written as DNA, the CDR3 is TGTGCCAGCAGACCGGGACAGGTTAACACCGGGGAGCTGTTTTTT.

This chain links TRBV4-1 with TRBJ1-5; possibly TRBD1 for D (6 bases). Germline loops: CDR1 MGHRA, CDR2 YSYEKL. This CDR3 has 18 residues. V was pared by 0 bases and J by 2 bases, with 17 bases between. CDR3 region: CASSQDTKWAGGNQPQHF. The CDR3 coding sequence is TGCGCCAGCAGCCAAGATACCAAGTGGGCAGGGGGCAATCAGCCCCAGCATTTT.

V usage is TRBV28 and J usage is TRBJ2-1, with 9 bases aligning to TRBD1. The V and J ends lost 3 bases and 4 bases, in that order; junction bases with no gene match: 7. Germline CDR1 MDHEN, CDR2 SYDVKM. The CDR3 length is 16 residues. The CDR3 nucleotides are TGTGCCAGCAGTTTGGATCGGACAGGGGATTACAATGAGCAGTTCTTC. Protein sequence: CASSLDRTGDYNEQFF.

This clone was counted between two and nine times. The V and J genes are TRBV7-2 and TRBJ1-1; D is uncertain. Germline-derived CDR1 and CDR2 are SGHTA and FQGNSA. The V and J ends lost 1 base and 1 base respectively, with 4 bases between them. The CDR3 consists of 13 residues. The CDR3, as DNA: TGTGCCAGCAGCTTAGTCGGGAACACTGAAGCTTTCTTT. This codes for CASSLVGNTEAFF.

A remark on this clone: A junction end diverges from the germline sequence, so it may reflect a read error. The chain uses TRBV5-4 and TRBJ2-7, with D maybe TRBD2 (5 bases). The CDR3 covers 14 residues. Germline assignment: CDR1 SGHNT and CDR2 YYREEE (reference sequence). The CDR3 nucleotides are TGTGCCAGCAGGATCGAGGCTAGCTCCCACGAGCAGTACTTC. This codes for CASRIEASSHEQYF.

V and J are TRBV4-2 and TRBJ2-2; 7 positions match TRBD2. The CDR3 contains 15 residues. Unmatched junction bases numbered 8, after V lost 5 bases and J lost 5 bases. CDR1 and CDR2 from the germline V gene are LGHNA and YNFKEQ. The CDR3 DNA follows: TGTGCCAGCAGCTATCAGGCGGGAGATACCGGGGAGCTGTTTTTT. The encoded protein is CASSYQAGDTGELFF.

The rearrangement uses TRBV27 and TRBJ2-2, with TRBD1 as a possible D gene (6 bases). V gave up 4 bases and J gave up 2 bases, with 11 bases separating them. Germline assignment: CDR1 MNHEY and CDR2 SMNVEV (reference sequence). The CDR3 covers 15 residues. CDR3 in amino acids: CASSSWTANTGELFF. CDR3 nucleotides: TGTGCCAGCAGTTCCTGGACAGCTAACACCGGGGAGCTGTTTTTT.